These 10 T cell receptor beta chains came from one sample sequenced in a study of T cells in Graves' hyperthyroidism and ophthalmopathy. Amplification targeted TCR beta CDR3 regions from RNA transcripts. An initial round of RT-PCR targeting the TCR CDR3 relied on the HTBI primer set. From the multiplex PCR reads, TCRdb called clonotypes with MiXCR, one entry per CDR3 protein. The sample has around 720,000 distinct CDR3 sequences, approximately 40% seen once; the top ten hold around 32%. Sequencing was performed on blood. These receptors were obtained from a woman between 35 and 50 years old with Graves' hyperthyroidism.

This clonotype was seen only a few times. The rearrangement links TRBV7-9 to TRBJ2-5; D ambiguous. The length of the CDR3 is 14 residues. The germline gives CDR1 SEHNR, CDR2 FQNEAQ (reference sequence). Trimming removed 5 bases at V and 0 bases at J, with 10 bases between. The CDR3 nucleotides read TGTGCCAGCAGCCCCGAGCCGGACCAAGAGACCCAGTACTTC. Amino acid sequence: CASSPEPDQETQYF.

This clonotype was found many times. The chain is built from TRBV20-1 and TRBJ1-1; no clear D gene. The CDR3 sequence is 11 residues long. CDR1 is DFQATT, CDR2 SNEGSKA, per germline (reference sequence). Trimming shortened V by 6 bases and J by 0 bases, and 5 bases separated the two germline ends. CDR3 amino acids: CSAHMNTEAFF. The CDR3, as DNA: TGCAGTGCCCATATGAACACTGAAGCTTTCTTT.

Ten or more counts support this clonotype. The chain joins TRBV10-2 to TRBJ1-2; D remains ambiguous. Looked up from germline, CDR1 is WSHSY and CDR2 is SAAADI. This CDR3 contains 13 residues. Trimming removed 4 bases at V and 4 bases at J, with 10 bases between. The CDR3 DNA follows: TGCGCCAGCAGTGCCGACGGAACCTATGGCTACACCTTC. Residues: CASSADGTYGYTF.

The chain joins TRBV7-9 to TRBJ1-1, with 7 nucleotides matching TRBD1. Trimming at V came to 8 bases and at J to 3 bases, leaving 12 bases not matched to a gene. Germline CDR1 SEHNR, CDR2 FQNEAQ (reference sequence). CDR3 size: 15 residues. The CDR3 nucleotides read TGTGCCAGCGCTAGACCGACAGGGCTGGACACTGAAGCTTTCTTT. Its translation: CASARPTGLDTEAFF. Full variable domain (rest looked up from reference TRBV7-9 and TRBJ1-1): DTGVSQNPRHKITKRGQNVTFRCDPISEHNRLYWYRQTLGQGPEFLTYFQNEAQLEKSRLLSDRFSAERPKGSFSTLEIQRTEQGDSAMYLCASARPTGLDTEAFFGQGTRLTVV.

The V and J genes are TRBV19 and TRBJ1-3; no clear D gene. This CDR3 spans 14 amino acids. Per the germline V gene, CDR1 is LNHDA and CDR2 is SQIVND (reference sequence). The V and J ends lost 1 base and 8 bases respectively, with 12 bases between them. In DNA, the CDR3 is TGTGCCAGTAGTATAGGTAACTATGGCTACACCATATATTTT. Protein: CASSIGNYGYTIYF.

This clonotype was seen ten or more times. The chain links TRBV11-2 to TRBJ2-5; either TRBD1 or TRBD2 may supply D (5 bases each). V lost 4 bases and J 2 bases, leaving 14 bases between the germline ends. Germline loops: CDR1 SGHAT, CDR2 FQNNGV. This CDR3 comprises 15 residues. The CDR3 loop is CASSSFGDQQETQYF. CDR3 bases: TGTGCCAGCAGCTCATTCGGGGACCAACAAGAGACCCAGTACTTC.

This clonotype was detected only a few times. The V gene is TRBV2, the J gene TRBJ2-3; 11 nucleotides line up with TRBD2. The CDR3 spans 14 residues. Trimming took 6 bases from V and 1 from J; bases not matched to a gene: 0. Germline V lookup: CDR1 SNHLY, CDR2 FYNNEI. The CDR3 DNA follows: TGTGCCAGCAGGGGACTAGCGGGCACAGATACGCAGTATTTT. Translating it yields CASRGLAGTDTQYF. Variable domain in full (rest from reference TRBV2 and TRBJ2-3): EPEVTQTPSHQVTQMGQEVILRCVPISNHLYFYWYRQILGQKVEFLVSFYNNEISEKSEIFDDQFSVERPDGSNFTLKIRSTKLEDSAMYFCASRGLAGTDTQYFGPGTRLTVL.

Many counts were recorded for this clonotype. The chain is built from TRBV7-8 and TRBJ1-5; D ambiguous. The CDR3 is made up of 13 amino acids. The V end lost 1 base, the J end lost 7 bases, and 8 bases lay between the germline ends. The germline CDR1 and CDR2 sequences are SGHVS and FQNEAQ. The CDR3 region is CASSLEVRQPQHF. The CDR3 bases are TGTGCCAGCAGCTTAGAAGTGAGACAGCCCCAGCATTTT.

This clonotype was recorded many times. This sequence joins TRBV7-9 and TRBJ2-7; D gene ambiguous. Trimming shortened V by 0 bases and J by 2 bases, and 8 bases separated the two germline ends. CDR1 is SEHNR and CDR2 is FQNEAQ in the germline V gene (reference sequence). The CDR3 has 14 amino acids. CDR3: CASSLARETYEQYF. The CDR3 DNA is TGTGCCAGCAGCTTAGCGAGAGAGACCTACGAGCAGTACTTC. Filled out from reference TRBV7-9 and TRBJ2-7, the complete variable domain reads DTGVSQNPRHKITKRGQNVTFRCDPISEHNRLYWYRQTLGQGPEFLTYFQNEAQLEKSRLLSDRFSAERPKGSFSTLEIQRTEQGDSAMYLCASSLARETYEQYFGPGTRLTVT.

A few counts support this clonotype. The CDR3 is CASSQLDNQPQHF. For the CDR3, the DNA is TGTGCCAGCAGCCAGTTAGACAATCAGCCCCAGCATTTT. This chain links TRBV3-1 with TRBJ1-5; D gene uncertain. The CDR3 runs 13 residues. The V end lost 3 bases, the J end lost 3 bases, and 6 bases lay between the germline ends. Germline CDR1 is LGHDT and CDR2 is YNNKEL (reference sequence).